The rows below give T cell receptor beta chains drawn from one sample of a study of molecular identifiers for immune sequencing clone quantification. TCRdb used MiXCR to reprocess the PCR reads, holding one entry per CDR3 protein. The sample lists about 320,000 distinct CDR3 sequences, 20% to 25% occurring once. Material for sequencing was naive CD8+ T cells from blood, with Jurkat cell RNA spiked in. All receptors derive from a human donor in good health. Some libraries in this study had Jurkat cell RNA spiked in. The CDR3 runs from the conserved cysteine through the conserved F or W. Fields, in order: J gene, V gene, CDR3 protein.

>TRBJ1-1|TRBV27
CASSSAFRSTEAFF
>TRBJ2-2|TRBV7-3
CASSPNAGLLSNAGELFF
>TRBJ2-7|TRBV4-3
CASSQEEQGTYEQYF
>TRBJ1-2|TRBV16
CASSQSNSYNYGYTF
>TRBJ1-1|TRBV29-1
CSVVRGNTEAFF
>TRBJ1-4|TRBV29-1
CSVFRGPDEKLFF
>TRBJ2-5|TRBV14
CASSPGQVRETQYF
>TRBJ2-7|TRBV7-9
CASSLGDGGPIYEQYF
>TRBJ1-1|TRBV6-5
CAGSWALNTEAFF
>TRBJ2-2|TRBV3-1
CASSARDSQTPGGGELFF
>TRBJ1-4|TRBV18
CASSLNPAGTTNEKLFF
>TRBJ2-1|TRBV7-2
CASSLGLAVDNGQFF
>TRBJ2-7|TRBV13
CASTAGQGFEQYF
>TRBJ2-5|TRBV20-1
CSARPGLYQETQYF
>TRBJ2-1|TRBV10-2
CASSRPRTVYNEQFF
>TRBJ2-7|TRBV5-1
CASSLAGSGGQFNYEQYF
>TRBJ1-1|TRBV10-2
CASSEKGPTPNTEAFF
>TRBJ1-1|TRBV7-9
CASSLGRGRTEAFF
>TRBJ2-1|TRBV27
CASSFRSGNEQFF
>TRBJ2-1|TRBV13
CASSQGYGRNEQFF
>TRBJ2-5|TRBV12-5
CASGFGTAQETQYF
>TRBJ2-1|TRBV19
CASSIGSGAIFNEQFF
>TRBJ1-5|TRBV27
CASSSPPGLPNQPQHF
>TRBJ2-3|TRBV4-3
CASSQVPGIFTDTQYF
>TRBJ1-1|TRBV7-9
CASSFQQGARTEAFF
>TRBJ1-1|TRBV29-1
CSTGGEGTEAFF
>TRBJ2-5|TRBV4-3
CASSQSGPGSTRTQYF
>TRBJ2-5|TRBV10-3
CAISEGVAGQETQYF
>TRBJ2-1|TRBV5-5
CASSWDPGPGVEDEQFF
>TRBJ2-1|TRBV7-3
CASSLGYVGLGIDEQFF
>TRBJ2-7|TRBV29-1
CSVGGGQAYYEQYF
>TRBJ2-1|TRBV24-1
CATSDSNRARNEQFF
>TRBJ2-2|TRBV9
CASTQDTGELFF